This T cell receptor beta chain comes out of a study of T cells in Graves' hyperthyroidism and ophthalmopathy. Study-wide results and caveats: Expanded thyroid clonotypes (above 0.001) were mostly also found in blood.

Unmatched junction bases numbered 10, after V lost 1 base and J lost 4 bases. There are 16 residues in the CDR3. CDR1 GTSNPN and CDR2 SVGIG come from the germline V gene (reference sequence). RNA transcripts yielded amplified TCR beta CDR3 regions. The primer set for the first-round RT-PCR of the TCR CDR3 was HTBI. TCRdb fed the multiplex PCR reads into MiXCR, producing one record per CDR3 protein. The top ten hold about two fifths of the sample, which has 330,000 or so distinct CDR3 sequences, roughly 19% seen once. Among ophthalmopathy patients, the Clinical Activity Score reached at least 3, the NOSPECS grade reached at least 4, and duration remained under 3 months. Uncontrolled infection, other autoimmune disease, pregnancy and lactation each barred patients from inclusion. Clinical symptoms, serum thyroxine and TRAb, thyroid ultrasound and orbital computed tomography were used for the diagnoses.

This clonotype came up a few times. Its antigen is currently unknown. Material: blood. This sequence originates from a man between 45 and 60 years old with Graves' ophthalmopathy. The chain recombines TRBV30 with TRBJ2-7, with 10 bases identical to TRBD2. CDR3 bases: TGTGCCTGGAGTGAGTGGGGTGGACTAGCGGATTACGAGCAGTACTTC. Translating gives CAWSEWGGLADYEQYF.